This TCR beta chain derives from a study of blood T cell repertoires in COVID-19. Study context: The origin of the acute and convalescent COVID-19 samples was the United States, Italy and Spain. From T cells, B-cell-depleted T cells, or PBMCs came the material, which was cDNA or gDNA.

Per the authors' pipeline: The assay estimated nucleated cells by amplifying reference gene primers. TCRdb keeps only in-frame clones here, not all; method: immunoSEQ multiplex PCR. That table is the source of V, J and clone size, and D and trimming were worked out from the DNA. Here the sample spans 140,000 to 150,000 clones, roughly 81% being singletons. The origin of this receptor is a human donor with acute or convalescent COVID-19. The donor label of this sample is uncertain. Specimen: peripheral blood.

CDR3 residues: CASSLQETQYF. The DNA of the CDR3 is TGCGCCAGCAGCCTTCAAGAGACCCAGTACTTC. This sequence joins TRBV5-1 and TRBJ2-5; D unresolved. Germline-derived CDR1 and CDR2 are SGHRS and YFSETQ. The CDR3 loop spans 11 amino acids. The V end was cut by 4 bases, the J end by 2 bases, with 3 bases between.